A single sample gave rise to the 26 T cell receptor beta chains below, sequenced in a study of cytomegalovirus exposure and HLA in healthy donors. The assay was immunoSEQ multiplex PCR, and TCRdb's table has in-frame clones only and misses some. The sample records over 110,000 clones, around 86% being singletons. The sample was PBMCs. Source of these receptors: a man aged 18 to 29 in good health and CMV-seropositive.

The rearrangement joins TRBV5-1 to TRBJ2-1, with a possible D match to TRBD2 (7 bases). V lost 4 bases and J 8 bases, leaving 25 bases between the germline ends. The germline V gene encodes CDR1 SGHRS and CDR2 YFSETQ. The CDR3 spans 17 residues. CDR3: CASSLQRWGGPPDEQFF. The DNA of the CDR3 is TGCGCCAGCAGCCTACAACGTTGGGGGGGGCCCCCCGATGAGCAGTTCTTC.

CDR3 residues: CASSPGLPILSYEQYF. The CDR3 DNA is TGTGCCAGCTCACCAGGGCTACCCATATTATCCTACGAGCAGTACTTC. The chain couples TRBV18 to TRBJ2-7; unclear D gene. CDR3 length: 16 amino acids. The germline V gene encodes CDR1 KGHSH and CDR2 LQKENI. Trimming took 2 bases from V and 1 from J, leaving 15 bases between them.

The chain uses TRBV5-6 and TRBJ2-1; 10 positions match TRBD2. CDR3 length: 16 amino acids. Germline V lookup: CDR1 SGHDT, CDR2 YYEEEE. After removal of 5 bases from V and 1 base from J, the junction contained 6 bases not matched to a gene. CDR3 nucleotide sequence: TGTGCCAGCAGAAGTCTAGCGGGAGTATCCTACAATGAGCAGTTCTTC. This gives the protein CASRSLAGVSYNEQFF. The full variable domain, its missing parts supplied by reference TRBV5-6 and TRBJ2-1, is DAGVTQSPTHLIKTRGQQVTLRCSPKSGHDTVSWYQQALGQGPQFIFQYYEEEERQRGNFPDRFSGHQFPNYSSELNVNALLLGDSALYLCASRSLAGVSYNEQFFGPGTRLTVL.

This chain connects TRBV29-1 to TRBJ2-7, with 7 nucleotides matching TRBD2. The ends lost 1 base at V and 3 bases at J; junction bases unmatched: 6. The CDR3 sequence is 14 residues long. Germline values: CDR1 SQVTM, CDR2 ANQGSEA. The CDR3 protein is CSVEGEGINYEQYF. The CDR3 DNA is TGCAGCGTTGAAGGGGAGGGAATCAACTACGAGCAGTACTTC.

The chain joins TRBV5-1 to TRBJ1-1; D remains unclear. The CDR3 spans 12 residues. Trimming left V 4 bases short and J 4 bases short, with 8 bases between. Germline V gene sequence: CDR1 SGHRS, CDR2 YFSETQ. The CDR3 protein is CASSESTTEAFF. CDR3 DNA sequence: TGCGCCAGCAGCGAATCTACCACTGAAGCTTTCTTT. Complete variable domain (other parts from reference TRBV5-1 and TRBJ1-1): KAGVTQTPRYLIKTRGQQVTLSCSPISGHRSVSWYQQTPGQGLQFLFEYFSETQRNKGNFPGRFSGRQFSNSRSEMNVSTLELGDSALYLCASSESTTEAFFGQGTRLTVV.

This clone came up once. This sequence joins TRBV7-8 and TRBJ2-5; no definite D call. Germline V gene data show CDR1 as SGHVS and CDR2 as FQNEAQ. Trimming took 5 bases from V and 4 from J, leaving 20 bases between them. The CDR3 spans 16 residues. The CDR3 protein is CASSQPRLPSRETQYF. The CDR3 nucleotides read TGTGCCAGCAGCCAACCTAGGCTGCCGAGCAGAGAGACCCAGTACTTC.

This sequence joins TRBV5-8 and TRBJ1-4; D might be TRBD1 (5 bases). The CDR3 sequence is 14 residues long. V lost 1 base and J lost 7, with 11 bases in between. Germline CDR1 reads SGHTS; CDR2 reads YDEGEE. CDR3: CASSLRQPGEKLFF. In DNA, the CDR3 is TGTGCCAGCAGCTTGCGACAGCCCGGTGAAAAACTGTTTTTT.

The V gene is TRBV13, the J gene TRBJ1-4; 7 bases are shared with TRBD1. The CDR3 has 17 residues. Germline lookup yields CDR1 PRHDT and CDR2 FYEKMQ (reference sequence). J was trimmed by 2 bases and V by 4 bases; bases with no gene match: 10. CDR3 region: CASSSETGSRTNEKLFF. Written as DNA, the CDR3 is TGTGCCAGCAGCTCCGAGACAGGGAGTCGGACTAATGAAAAACTGTTTTTT.

The chain is built from TRBV14 and TRBJ2-5; D is uncertain. Germline CDR1 and CDR2: SGHDN and FVKESK. This CDR3 has 13 residues. Between the trimmed V and J ends, which lost 0 bases and 6 bases, there was a span of 8 bases. CDR3 loop: CASSQDLVKTQYF. In DNA, the CDR3 is TGTGCCAGCAGCCAAGATCTAGTGAAGACCCAGTACTTC.

The chain joins TRBV18 to TRBJ2-1; maybe TRBD2 (5 bases). Trimming stripped 0 bases from V and 8 bases from J, with 20 bases between. Germline V gene data show CDR1 as KGHSH and CDR2 as LQKENI. The CDR3 loop spans 17 amino acids. The CDR3 nucleotides are TGTGCCAGCTCACCACCGGAAACTAGAACTCGGGTCGATGAGCAGTTCTTC. Its translation: CASSPPETRTRVDEQFF.

The sample holds a few counts of this clone. The rearrangement joins TRBV14 to TRBJ1-1, with 7 bases identical to TRBD1. The ends lost 2 bases at V and 4 bases at J; junction bases unmatched: 7. CDR1 and CDR2 (germline): SGHDN, FVKESK. This CDR3 is built from 15 residues. CDR3 DNA: TGTGCCAGCAGCCAATTGACAGGGAGAGCCACTGAAGCTTTCTTT. Residues: CASSQLTGRATEAFF.

The chain couples TRBV27 to TRBJ2-1; D is ambiguous. Germline CDR1 MNHEY, CDR2 SMNVEV (reference sequence). V lost 5 bases to trimming and J lost 0 bases, with 8 bases between them. The CDR3 extends over 14 amino acids. CDR3 amino acids: CASSRQASYNEQFF. CDR3 nucleotides: TGTGCCAGCAGTCGCCAGGCCTCCTACAATGAGCAGTTCTTC.

The chain is built from TRBV5-3 and TRBJ1-3, with D possibly matching TRBD1 (5 bases). TRBV5-3 is recorded as an ORF, its role being uncertain. V lost 0 bases and J 8 bases, leaving 9 bases between the germline ends. This CDR3 spans 13 amino acids. The CDR3 sequence is CARSLGPGDTIYF. The CDR3, as DNA: TGTGCCAGAAGCTTGGGGCCGGGGGACACCATATATTTT.

The rearrangement joins TRBV9 to TRBJ2-7, with 7 bases matching TRBD1. The J segment lost 1 base and the V segment lost 0 bases, leaving 1 base of the junction unmatched. CDR1 and CDR2 from the germline V gene are SGDLS and YYNGEE. The CDR3 loop spans 14 amino acids. The CDR3 loop is CASSVEGQSYEQYF. The CDR3 DNA reads as TGTGCCAGCAGCGTAGAGGGACAGTCCTACGAGCAGTACTTC.

The genes are TRBV6-5 and TRBJ1-1; TRBD1 agrees at 8 bases. CDR1 and CDR2 from the germline V gene are MNHEY and SVGAGI. V trimming: 5 bases; J trimming: 11 bases; junction bases outside the gene matches: 7. The CDR3 is 12 amino acids. Here the CDR3 reads CASSNQGAGAFF. The CDR3, as DNA: TGTGCCAGCAGTAACCAGGGGGCGGGCGCTTTCTTT.

The gene calls are TRBV7-9 and TRBJ2-7; D perhaps matches TRBD2 (5 bases). This CDR3 spans 14 amino acids. V dropped 3 bases and J dropped 2 bases, with 11 bases sitting between them. Germline V CDR1 and CDR2: SEHNR, FQNEAQ (reference sequence). CDR3 bases: TGTGCCAGCAGCTTTATCAGCGGAACCTACGAGCAGTACTTC. It encodes CASSFISGTYEQYF.

The chain recombines TRBV5-1 with TRBJ1-2, with D tentatively TRBD1 (5 bases). V gave up 5 bases and J gave up 5 bases, with 13 bases separating them. The CDR3 consists of 13 residues. The germline V gene has CDR1 SGHRS and CDR2 YFSETQ. CDR3 sequence reads: CASRIGHLYGYTF. As DNA, the CDR3 is TGCGCCAGCAGGATCGGACACCTATATGGCTACACCTTC.

The V and J genes are TRBV7-2 and TRBJ1-3, with TRBD1 as a possible D gene (5 bases). Germline CDR1 is SGHTA and CDR2 is FQGNSA. The CDR3 is made up of 16 amino acids. V shed 5 bases and J shed 0 bases, with 14 bases lying between them. As DNA, the CDR3 is TGTGCCAGCAGCCGAGGGTGGGGGGGCTCTGGAAACACCATATATTTT. Its translation is CASSRGWGGSGNTIYF.

V usage is TRBV11-2 and J usage is TRBJ1-4; D perhaps matches TRBD1 (6 bases). The CDR3 length is 12 residues. V lost 1 base, J lost 13 bases, and 10 bases lay in between. Germline V gives CDR1 SGHAT, CDR2 FQNNGV. CDR3 sequence: CASSLGRDTLFF. DNA of the CDR3: TGTGCCAGCAGCTTAGGCCGGGACACACTGTTTTTT.

The genes are TRBV6-1 and TRBJ1-1; TRBD1 matches at 8 bases. CDR1 MNHNS and CDR2 SASEGT come from the germline V gene. The CDR3 contains 13 residues. Trimming at V came to 4 bases and at J to 3 bases, leaving 1 base not matched to a gene. The CDR3 spells CASSAGGDTEAFF. CDR3 nucleotide sequence: TGTGCCAGCAGTGCAGGGGGCGACACTGAAGCTTTCTTT.

The chain joins TRBV6-5 to TRBJ1-5; a weak D match, TRBD1 (5 bases). This CDR3 has 15 amino acids. Germline CDR1 MNHEY, CDR2 SVGAGI. The V gene lost 2 bases and the J gene lost 1 base, with 9 bases spanning the gap. The CDR3 loop is CASSYDSGSNQPQHF. For the CDR3, the DNA is TGTGCCAGCAGTTACGACAGTGGGAGCAATCAGCCCCAGCATTTT.

The chain carries TRBV12-2 and TRBJ2-5; TRBD2 is taken as the D call from the table, unchecked against the DNA. TRBV12-2 is listed as a pseudogene. The CDR3 is made up of 18 amino acids. The CDR3 here is CASRSTPLAGSKEETQYF. Here the CDR3 DNA reads TGTGCAAGTCGCTCTACCCCCCTAGCGGGGTCGAAGGAAGAGACCCAGTACTTC.

This chain links TRBV15 with TRBJ2-1; D may be TRBD1 (6 bases). Trimming took off 1 base at V and 5 bases at J, with 12 bases between the two ends. CDR1 is LNHNV and CDR2 is YYDKDF in the germline V gene (reference sequence). The CDR3 is 15 residues long. Written as DNA, the CDR3 is TGTGCCACCAGCAGAGCTGCAGGGGAAAACAATGAGCAGTTCTTC. Residues: CATSRAAGENNEQFF.

This clone was detected only a few times. This chain links TRBV11-2 with TRBJ1-1; D perhaps matches TRBD1 (5 bases). The CDR3 is 11 amino acids. Germline V gives CDR1 SGHAT, CDR2 FQNNGV. V was cut by 3 bases and J by 6 bases, with 5 bases left in between. DNA of the CDR3: TGTGCCAGCAGCTTCAGGGCTGAAGCTTTCTTT. Its protein is CASSFRAEAFF.

This clone has just a few counts. The V and J genes are TRBV29-1 and TRBJ1-2; weak D call: TRBD1 (5 bases). Trimming removed 4 bases from V and 6 bases from J, with 12 bases in between. Germline CDR1 reads SQVTM; CDR2 reads ANQGSEA. The CDR3 has 12 residues. The CDR3 nucleotides are TGCAGCGTTGTAGCCAGGGCGCATGGCTACACCTTC. Translated: CSVVARAHGYTF. The whole variable domain, remainder taken from reference TRBV29-1 and TRBJ1-2, is SAVISQKPSRDICQRGTSLTIQCQVDSQVTMMFWYRQQPGQSLTLIATANQGSEATYESGFVIDKFPISRPNLTFSTLTVSNMSPEDSSIYLCSVVARAHGYTFGSGTRLTVV.

This chain joins TRBV29-1 and TRBJ2-1, with D possibly TRBD1 on 5 matching bases. Per germline, CDR1 SQVTM and CDR2 ANQGSEA. Deletions cut 5 bases from V and 5 bases from J, with 13 bases between. The length of the CDR3 is 13 residues. For the CDR3, the DNA is TGCAGCGTTCGGCGGACACCCAACAATGAGCAGTTCTTC. Encoded protein: CSVRRTPNNEQFF.